A single sample gave rise to the 24 T cell receptor beta chains below, sequenced in a study of blood T cells in healthy people across ages (dated by TCRdb to 2015 to 2017). Library prep was done by 5' RACE. A second PCR of about 7 to 12 cycles was performed with a sample-barcoded 5' primer and a J-beta primer mix. Using fastp trimming at Q25 and MiXCR clonotype assembly, TCRdb reanalyzed the public sequencing data and kept in-frame beta chains. Each CDR3 protein appears once, grouped with its most common genes and DNA. In all, the sample holds 1,800,000 or so distinct CDR3 sequences, and about two fifths of those were seen once. Roughly 24% of the sample is in the top ten clones. The sequencing sample was made of blood. These receptors were collected from a human donor in good health.

J is TRBJ1-2 and V is TRBV7-9; 11 bases are shared with TRBD1. The junction had 11 bases not matched to a gene; V was cut back by 8 bases and J by 0 bases. CDR3 size: 17 residues. Germline assignment: CDR1 SEHNR and CDR2 FQNEAQ (reference sequence). CDR3 nucleotides: TGTGCCAGCGTAACAGGACAGGGGGCCTCCACTAACTATGGCTACACCTTC. It yields the protein CASVTGQGASTNYGYTF.

The chain employs TRBV7-2 and TRBJ1-4; TRBD1 agrees at 10 bases. Germline CDR1 SGHTA, CDR2 FQGNSA. The CDR3 spans 17 residues. The V segment lost 4 bases and the J segment 8 bases; nucleotides outside the gene matches: 13. CDR3 sequence reads: CASSSRTGGIFSEKLFF. CDR3 coding DNA: TGTGCCAGCAGCTCTCGGACAGGGGGAATATTCTCCGAAAAACTGTTTTTT. The whole variable domain, remainder taken from reference TRBV7-2 and TRBJ1-4, is GAGVSQSPSNKVTEKGKDVELRCDPISGHTALYWYRQSLGQGLEFLIYFQGNSAPDKSGLPSDRFSAERTGGSVSTLTIQRTQQEDSAVYLCASSSRTGGIFSEKLFFGSGTQLSVL.

The CDR3 DNA sequence: TGTGCCAGCAGTTTATCCGTCGATAGCGGAGGCTACACCTTC. Amino acid sequence: CASSLSVDSGGYTF. The chain uses TRBV28 and TRBJ1-2; D call uncertain. CDR1 and CDR2 (germline): MDHEN, SYDVKM. The CDR3 runs 14 residues. V lost 1 base, J lost 8 bases, and 14 bases lay in between.

The gene calls are TRBV4-1 and TRBJ2-7; D not resolved. Germline CDR1 and CDR2: MGHRA and YSYEKL. This CDR3 comprises 14 residues. Trimming stripped 0 bases from V and 0 bases from J, with 6 bases between. The CDR3 is CASSQDSYSYEQYF. Written as DNA, the CDR3 is TGCGCCAGCAGCCAAGATTCCTACTCCTACGAGCAGTACTTC.

The rearrangement links TRBV6-5 to TRBJ2-1; 7 bases agree with TRBD1. The CDR3 spans 15 residues. The germline CDR1 and CDR2 sequences are MNHEY and SVGAGI. J lost 5 bases, V lost 6 bases, and 10 bases had no gene match. CDR3 region: CASSPDRSGDNEQFF. The CDR3 region has the DNA TGTGCCAGCAGCCCGGACAGGAGTGGTGACAATGAGCAGTTCTTC.

This chain uses TRBV12-3 or TRBV12-4 with TRBJ2-3, with D perhaps matching TRBD2 (6 bases). The length of the CDR3 is 15 residues. Trimming removed 3 bases at V and 6 bases at J, with 16 bases between. CDR3 sequence (DNA): TGTGCCAGCAGTTTCGGGAGACCCACAGCCGATACGCAGTATTTT. This translates into CASSFGRPTADTQYF.

This clonotype was observed a handful of times. The chain uses TRBV9 and TRBJ1-2, with D tentatively TRBD1 (5 bases). CDR3 length equals 16 residues. V was pared by 0 bases and J by 4 bases, with 16 bases between. The germline CDR1 and CDR2 sequences are SGDLS and YYNGEE. The CDR3 region is CASSVGVRKGAYGYTF. The CDR3 region has the DNA TGTGCCAGCAGCGTAGGTGTCAGGAAAGGGGCCTATGGCTACACCTTC.

This rearrangement joins TRBV4-1 to TRBJ2-7, with no clear D. Germline values: CDR1 MGHRA, CDR2 YSYEKL. The CDR3 runs to 13 residues. Trimming pared 1 base from V and 11 bases from J, leaving 15 bases between. CDR3 in amino acids: CASSQGAGQAEYF. The CDR3 nucleotides are TGCGCCAGCAGCCAAGGAGCCGGGCAGGCGGAGTACTTC.

This clonotype was picked up a small number of times. The rearrangement uses TRBV7-9 and TRBJ2-5, with TRBD2 as a possible D gene (5 bases). The CDR3 loop spans 14 amino acids. Germline V gene data show CDR1 as SEHNR and CDR2 as FQNEAQ (reference sequence). Deletions cut 1 base from V and 5 bases from J, with 11 bases between. CDR3: CASSLEASRETQYF. In DNA form, the CDR3 reads TGTGCCAGCAGCTTAGAGGCTAGCCGGGAGACCCAGTACTTC.

The chain carries TRBV19 and TRBJ1-1; D unresolved. This CDR3 comprises 16 residues. V lost 0 bases, J lost 0 bases, and 11 bases lay in between. Per the germline V gene, CDR1 is LNHDA and CDR2 is SQIVND (reference sequence). CDR3 protein: CASSIEDEAVNTEAFF. CDR3 bases: TGTGCCAGTAGTATAGAAGATGAGGCAGTGAACACTGAAGCTTTCTTT.

This clonotype was seen more than once but under ten times. The V gene is TRBV5-1, the J gene TRBJ1-4; 7 bases fit TRBD1. Germline trimming cut 0 bases from V and 2 bases from J; bases unmatched to any gene: 7. The CDR3 length is 17 residues. The germline gives CDR1 SGHRS, CDR2 YFSETQ. The CDR3 DNA is TGCGCCAGCAGCTTGGATCCCAGGGGGTCGACTAATGAAAAACTGTTTTTT. Amino acids: CASSLDPRGSTNEKLFF.

The chain employs TRBV5-1 and TRBJ1-1; 12 positions match TRBD1. The germline CDR1 and CDR2 sequences are SGHRS and YFSETQ. V was clipped by 1 base and J by 1 base; unmatched bases: 5. This CDR3 region has 17 residues. CDR3 residues: CASSLRDRGQSNTEAFF. CDR3 nucleotide sequence: TGCGCCAGCAGCTTGAGGGACAGGGGGCAATCGAACACTGAAGCTTTCTTT.

This chain joins TRBV5-1 and TRBJ2-3; 8 positions match TRBD2. With V trimmed by 0 bases and J by 3 bases, 3 bases remained unmatched. Germline V gene lookup returns CDR1 SGHRS and CDR2 YFSETQ. The CDR3 loop spans 15 amino acids. The CDR3 loop is CASSLELAATDTQYF. Written as DNA, the CDR3 is TGCGCCAGCAGCTTGGAACTAGCGGCTACAGATACGCAGTATTTT.

This clonotype was recorded a few times. The chain combines TRBV12-3 or TRBV12-4 with TRBJ2-3; TRBD1 might be the D (5 bases). The CDR3 covers 13 residues. The V and J ends lost 3 bases and 6 bases respectively, with 10 bases between them. CDR3 in DNA: TGTGCCAGCAGTTTCGCAGGGTTGGATACGCAGTATTTT. This sequence encodes CASSFAGLDTQYF.

The chain is built from TRBV6-2 or TRBV6-3 and TRBJ1-2; 7 bases are shared with TRBD1. After removal of 2 bases from V and 4 bases from J, the junction contained 7 bases not matched to a gene. CDR1 and CDR2 from the germline V gene are MNHEY and SVGEGT. CDR3 size: 15 residues. CDR3 protein: CASSYNDRDSYGYTF. The CDR3, as DNA: TGTGCCAGCAGTTACAACGACAGGGACTCCTATGGCTACACCTTC.

The V call is TRBV20-1, the J call TRBJ1-1; perhaps TRBD1 as D (5 bases). This CDR3 is built from 14 residues. CDR1 is DFQATT, CDR2 SNEGSKA, per germline (reference sequence). Deletions cut 4 bases from V and 8 bases from J, with 20 bases between. The DNA of the CDR3 is TGCAGTGCTACTAGTAAAGACAGCCTAGTAGAAGCTTTCTTT. Amino acids: CSATSKDSLVEAFF.

There are a few counts of this clonotype. V is TRBV4-2 and J is TRBJ2-3; TRBD2 might be the D (5 bases). In germline, CDR1 is LGHNA, CDR2 YNFKEQ. The V gene lost 0 bases and the J gene lost 1 base, with 14 bases spanning the gap. This CDR3 has 17 residues. DNA of the CDR3: TGTGCCAGCAGCCAAGAAAGTGAGCGGATGGGCACAGATACGCAGTATTTT. Translation gives CASSQESERMGTDTQYF.

The chain employs TRBV7-2 and TRBJ1-5; tentative D call: TRBD1 (5 bases). Trimming removed 1 base from V and 3 bases from J, with 10 bases in between. Germline values: CDR1 SGHTA, CDR2 FQGNSA. This CDR3 contains 15 residues. CDR3 amino acids: CASSLGGWYNQPQHF. The CDR3 nucleotides read TGTGCCAGCAGCTTAGGGGGGTGGTACAATCAGCCCCAGCATTTT.

This clonotype was seen a handful of times. The chain is built from TRBV9 and TRBJ2-7, with D possibly TRBD1 on 6 matching bases. Looked up from germline, CDR1 is SGDLS and CDR2 is YYNGEE. This CDR3 region has 17 residues. The germline V and J ends were trimmed by 4 bases and 4 bases, with 24 bases remaining between them. CDR3 in DNA: TGTGCCAGCAGCACCGGACTTTCTGAAGGGGGTTCTTACGAGCAGTACTTC. Protein product: CASSTGLSEGGSYEQYF.

V usage is TRBV7-2 and J usage is TRBJ2-7; TRBD2 matches at 7 bases. TRBJ2-5 explains the end of the DNA better; the J call may be wrong. Germline loops: CDR1 SGHTA, CDR2 FQGNSA. The CDR3 runs to 14 residues. CDR3 amino acids: CASSGGRGWETQYF. The CDR3 DNA reads TGTGCCAGCAGCGGGGGGAGGGGATGGGAGACCCAGTACTTC.

This clonotype turned up a few times. The chain combines TRBV11-3 with TRBJ2-1; 7 bases fit TRBD1. The germline gives CDR1 SGHNT, CDR2 YENEEA. CDR3 length: 13 residues. The ends lost 10 bases at V and 0 bases at J; junction bases unmatched: 3. CDR3 coding DNA: TGTGCCATCGGGACAGCCTCCTACAATGAGCAGTTCTTC. Amino acid sequence: CAIGTASYNEQFF.

This chain connects TRBV5-1 to TRBJ2-7; the match to TRBD2 covers 8 bases. This CDR3 has 17 residues. The V segment lost 10 bases and the J segment 5 bases; nucleotides outside the gene matches: 23. Germline CDR1 is SGHRS and CDR2 is YFSETQ. CDR3 loop: CAGKKTGTRTPGDEQYF. The DNA for the CDR3 is TGCGCCGGCAAGAAGACCGGGACTAGGACTCCGGGCGACGAGCAGTACTTC.

The chain recombines TRBV4-3 with TRBJ1-1; D is uncertain. This CDR3 region has 13 residues. Germline-derived CDR1 and CDR2 are LGHNA and YSLEER. Between the trimmed V and J ends, which lost 3 bases and 6 bases, there was a span of 11 bases. CDR3 loop: CASSQEWYAEAFF. CDR3 in DNA: TGCGCCAGCAGCCAGGAGTGGTACGCTGAAGCTTTCTTT.

This chain uses TRBV5-5 with TRBJ1-2; TRBD1 might be the D (5 bases). The germline CDR1 and CDR2 sequences are SGHKS and YYEKEE (reference sequence). The CDR3 is made up of 15 amino acids. V was cut by 2 bases and J by 2 bases, with 13 bases left in between. The CDR3 protein is CASSFLSGPNYGYTF. The CDR3 nucleotides read TGTGCCAGCAGCTTCCTTTCAGGGCCCAACTATGGCTACACCTTC.